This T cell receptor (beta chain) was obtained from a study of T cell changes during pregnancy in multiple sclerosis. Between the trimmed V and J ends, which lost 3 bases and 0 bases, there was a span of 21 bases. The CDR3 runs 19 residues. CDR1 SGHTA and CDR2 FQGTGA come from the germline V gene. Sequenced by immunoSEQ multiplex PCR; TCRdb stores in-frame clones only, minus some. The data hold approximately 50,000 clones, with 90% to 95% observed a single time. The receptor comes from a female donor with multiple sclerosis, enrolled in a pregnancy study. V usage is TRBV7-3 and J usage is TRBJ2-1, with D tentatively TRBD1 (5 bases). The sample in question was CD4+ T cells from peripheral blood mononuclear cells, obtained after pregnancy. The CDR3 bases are TGTGCCAGCAGCTTTTCCGGAGACAGCGCCTTGAGCTCCTACAATGAGCAGTTCTTC. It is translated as CASSFSGDSALSSYNEQFF.